This T cell receptor beta chain is drawn from a study of T-cell reconstitution after alpha-beta-depleted transplantation in children (TCRdb year 2016). Regarding the complete study: Using TCR repertoire profiling, the study followed T-cell immune reconstitution in a quantitative way in children after TCRalphabeta/CD19-depleted allogeneic hematopoietic cell transplantation.

Library preparation employed PCR. TCRdb records Illumina HiSeq 2500 as the sequencer. Molecular barcoding was employed in the preparation of TCR libraries, with unique molecular identifiers being used to normalize TCRbeta repertoire quantification. Starting from the raw public reads, TCRdb applied fastp trimming at Q25, assembled clones with MiXCR and retained in-frame beta chains. Rows merge per CDR3 protein into single entries with the most common DNA and genes. Present in this sample are a few hundred thousand distinct CDR3 sequences, around 9.6% of which were seen just once. The ten largest clones add up to about a tenth of the sample. On this clonotype: The antigen it binds to is not known. The sample holds no much larger clone one base away, and base qualities are not on file.

Looking up the germline V gene (reference sequence) yields CDR1 LGHDT and CDR2 YNNKEL. The CDR3 runs 13 amino acids, cysteine and phenylalanine included. Only the CDR3 DNA is retained, 39 bases long and in frame from the first base. Between the V and J ends, shortened by 1 base and 7 bases respectively, the junction contains 5 bases. The TCR originated in a human donor who donated a stem cell graft to a child with SCID. The input for sequencing was PBMCs from the stem cell graft donor, taken from the stem cell graft. The chain is assembled from TRBV3-1 and TRBJ1-6, with no reliable assignment of the D segment. The CDR3 has the sequence CASSQAINSPLHF. The nucleotides are TGTGCCAGCAGCCAAGCGATCAATTCACCCCTCCACTTT.